This entry is about one T cell receptor beta chain. As yet, its antigen is unknown. This record belongs to a study of T cell responses to AZD1222 COVID-19 vaccine. Study-wide results and limits: Dominant CD4 TCR responses targeted spike regions 160-218 and 743-854.

Trimming left V 6 bases short and J 8 bases short, with 16 bases between. CDR3 length: 13 residues. Germline V CDR1 and CDR2: LNHDA, SQIVND (reference sequence). Produced via immunoSEQ multiplex PCR; TCRdb's table is partial and in-frame only. The table lists about 80,000 clones, roughly 87% of them singletons. The V call is TRBV19, the J call TRBJ1-2; the D is unclear. The input for sequencing was peripheral blood, taken on day 0 of AZD1222 vaccination. The receptor's source is an adult in good health. DNA for the CDR3: TGTGCCAGTAGAGGTATTGGGTTGGACGGCTACACCTTC. Protein product: CASRGIGLDGYTF.